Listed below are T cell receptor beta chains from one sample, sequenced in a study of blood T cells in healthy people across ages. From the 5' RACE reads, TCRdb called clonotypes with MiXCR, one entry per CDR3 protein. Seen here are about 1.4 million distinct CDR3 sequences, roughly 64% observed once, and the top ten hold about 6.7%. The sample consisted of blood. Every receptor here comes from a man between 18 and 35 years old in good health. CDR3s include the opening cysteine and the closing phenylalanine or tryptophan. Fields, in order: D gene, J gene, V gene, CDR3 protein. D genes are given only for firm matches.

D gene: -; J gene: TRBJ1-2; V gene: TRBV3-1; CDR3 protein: CASSPNLETEIRYTF
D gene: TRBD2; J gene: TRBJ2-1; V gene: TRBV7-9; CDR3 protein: CASSPSGNSYNEQFF
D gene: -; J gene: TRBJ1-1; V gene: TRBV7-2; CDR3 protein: CASSQNRASTEAFF
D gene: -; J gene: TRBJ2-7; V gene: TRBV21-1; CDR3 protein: CASSKARAGGEQYF
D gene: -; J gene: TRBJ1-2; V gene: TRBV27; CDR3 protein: CATMGGVSYGYTF
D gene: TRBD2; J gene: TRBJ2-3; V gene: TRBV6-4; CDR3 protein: CASSERTTSGGINIATDTQYF
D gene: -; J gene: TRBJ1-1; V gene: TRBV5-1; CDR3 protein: CASSLEATAGWAFF
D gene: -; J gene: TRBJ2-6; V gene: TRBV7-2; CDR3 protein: CTSSWDTSSGANVLTF
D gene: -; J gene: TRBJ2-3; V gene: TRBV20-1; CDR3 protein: CSAGAGGTDTQYF
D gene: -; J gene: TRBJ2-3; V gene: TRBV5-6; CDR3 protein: CASSLNLGAGDTQYF
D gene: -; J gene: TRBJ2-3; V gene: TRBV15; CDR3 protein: CATSRERDTDTQYF
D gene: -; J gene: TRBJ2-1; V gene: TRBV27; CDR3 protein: CASSLQPYNEQFF
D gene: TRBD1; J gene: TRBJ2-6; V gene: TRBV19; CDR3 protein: CASSVGQGGSGANVLTF
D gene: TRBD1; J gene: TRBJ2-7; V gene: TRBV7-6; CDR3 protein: CASSLKQGAPYEQYF
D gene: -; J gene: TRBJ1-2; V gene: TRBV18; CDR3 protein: CASSPGTTRAVISGYTF
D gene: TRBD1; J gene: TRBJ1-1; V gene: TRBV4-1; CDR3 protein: CASSHVGGGTTEAFF